This record looks at one T cell receptor beta chain sequence and its context. The specificity of this receptor is unknown. One base away there is no much larger clone; base qualities are not given. CD8 naive samples were obtained by positive selection for CCR7 among CD45RO-negative cells, yielding a CD45RA+CCR7+ population from which TemRA cells were excluded. Donors were healthy HIV-negative adults with no recently reported acute infections or vaccinations. Every donor was a Caucasian adult residing in Nashville, Tennessee, USA. Blood was obtained by leukapheresis, after which PBMCs were separated by Ficoll-Histopaque density gradient centrifugation and cryopreserved in liquid nitrogen vapor phase. Purity and quantity of every magnetically sorted T cell population were checked by analytical flow cytometry. Genomic DNA was isolated from every sorted fraction and measured by UV absorbance on a Nanodrop 2000c.

Using the deep immunoSEQ assay, TCR CDR3 regions were amplified from genomic DNA by multiplex PCR. Genomic DNA extracted from each cell subset was distributed evenly over all wells of several immunoSEQ 96-well plates, and each plate served as one replicate. Each replicate PCR for sorted subsets received roughly 0.2 ug genomic DNA, equal to some 32,000 T cell genomes. Purified libraries were quantified with a Qubit 3.0 fluorometer, sized on a Bioanalyzer 2100, and re-quantified with the KAPA Library Quantification kit. Every immunoSEQ 96-well plate was sequenced on a dedicated single-read 150-cycle Illumina NextSeq 550 flow cell. The authors' analysis ran thus. Because only junctional sequences without quality scores were contained in the immunoSEQ output, filtering matching that applied to full-length reads could not be performed. To assign V/J genes and CDR3, sequences were annotated using PyIR, a Python wrapper for IgBLAST v1.9, with IMGT germline references. Reads with weak V/J assignments (E-value above 1e-6), missing CDR3, stop codons, out-of-frame junctions, or ambiguous translated residues were removed. A V3J clonotype was defined by an identical inferred V gene, J gene, and CDR3 amino acid sequence. To compute the percentage overlap between repertoires, the number of shared unique clonotypes was divided by the size of the smaller repertoire. Three approaches were used to assess repertoire richness: RTK rarefaction, the Chao1 estimator, and Recon v2.1 estimates of unobserved clonotypes. For all TCRbeta clonotypes obtained by the gDNA method from four donors, generation probabilities were computed with OLGA. TCRdb holds this immuneACCESS table with in-frame rearrangements only. Some clones are missing; in checked studies, unresolved V genes explain under half, and the rest has no known cause. D and trimming come from the DNA, and the V and J calls and clone size come from that table. This sample has 550,000 to 750,000 clones in its table, and around 92% of those were observed once. The ten largest clones represent approximately 22% of the sample.

This sample was included in a study of shared clonotypes between healthy human individuals (dated by TCRdb to between 2020 and 2021). About the investigation overall: A few men and a couple of women, aged 18 to 49 years, made up the cohort. To increase sequencing depth and limit assay-specific biases, different laboratories used diverse techniques to prepare libraries and sequence TCR repertoires. For each donor, CD4 naive and CD4 memory were each given three plates, CD8 naive was given two plates, and CD8 memory was given one plate. To estimate repertoire size and how much clonotype sharing occurs between individuals, the study deeply sequenced the blood TCR repertoires of five healthy adults. Per donor, leukapheresis produced somewhere between about 0.94 and 10 billion PBMCs.

Study-level results and caveats: When a few donors were compared, the shared fraction of clonotypes was around 5% for naive CD4, approximately 3.3% for naive CD8, more than 2% for memory CD4, and 0.3% to 0.5% for memory CD8. Pairwise subsampling indicated that sequencing depth was expected to affect the degree of clonotype sharing among donors. Even with the large sequencing depth, rarefaction of the sorted-subset datasets indicated that sequencing was incomplete. Only blood was sampled, and tissue TCR repertoires likely differ from those in blood. The genetic and exposure-history diversity represented was limited by the small number of donors. Higher generation probabilities were observed for clonotypes shared by all four sorted-subset donors than for non-shared clonotypes. Naive subsets generally had larger estimated clonotype richness than memory subsets did.

Spanning cysteine to phenylalanine, the CDR3 consists of 14 amino acids. This entry keeps only the CDR3 DNA: 42 bases, framed from base 1. From the germline V gene (reference sequence), CDR1 is LNHDA and CDR2 is SQIVND. At the junction V is shortened by 3 bases and J by 3 bases, with 12 bases in between. This receptor was obtained from a young man in good health. Sequenced input: naive CD8+ T cells sorted from blood. The sample's cell subset or site label is to be understood as: CD45RA+CCR7+. The chain uses TRBV19 and TRBJ2-7; the D gene is not confidently resolved. The CDR3 amino acid sequence is: CASSILPGGYEQYF. The nucleotides are TGTGCCAGTAGTATTCTGCCCGGCGGCTACGAGCAGTACTTC.